This T cell receptor beta chain was documented in a study of PD-1 blockade in mismatch repair-deficient tumors. Mismatch repair deficiency was confirmed in all patients, by PCR or immunohistochemistry. The table came from immunoSEQ multiplex PCR; TCRdb's copy has only in-frame clones and leaves some out. The sample holds more than 85,000 clones; 82% are singletons and the top ten take roughly 6.3%. The V end was cut by 8 bases, the J end by 6 bases, with 13 bases between. The germline V gene encodes CDR1 MNHEY and CDR2 SMNVEV (reference sequence). The CDR3 is 13 amino acids. The rearrangement uses TRBV27 and TRBJ2-2; TRBD2 might be the D (6 bases). Here the sequenced sample was peripheral blood, taken around 8 months after starting pembrolizumab. The TCR was taken from an adult with mismatch repair-deficient cancer. This CDR3 is CASRWRDAGELFF. CDR3 DNA: TGTGCCAGCCGTTGGCGGGACGCCGGGGAGCTGTTTTTT.